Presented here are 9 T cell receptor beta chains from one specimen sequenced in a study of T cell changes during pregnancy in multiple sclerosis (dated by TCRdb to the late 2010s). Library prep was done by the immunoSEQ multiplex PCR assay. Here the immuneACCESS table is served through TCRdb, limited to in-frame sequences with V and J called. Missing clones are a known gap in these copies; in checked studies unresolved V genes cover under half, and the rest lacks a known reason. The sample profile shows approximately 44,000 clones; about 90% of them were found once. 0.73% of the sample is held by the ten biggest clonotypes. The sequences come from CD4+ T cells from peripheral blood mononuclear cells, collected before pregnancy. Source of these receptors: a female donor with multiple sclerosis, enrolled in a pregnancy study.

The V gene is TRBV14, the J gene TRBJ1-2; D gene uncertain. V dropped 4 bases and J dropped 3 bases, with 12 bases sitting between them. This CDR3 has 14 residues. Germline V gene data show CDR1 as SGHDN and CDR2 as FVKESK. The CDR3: CASSPNNADYGYTF. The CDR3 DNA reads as TGTGCCAGCAGCCCAAACAACGCTGACTATGGCTACACCTTC.

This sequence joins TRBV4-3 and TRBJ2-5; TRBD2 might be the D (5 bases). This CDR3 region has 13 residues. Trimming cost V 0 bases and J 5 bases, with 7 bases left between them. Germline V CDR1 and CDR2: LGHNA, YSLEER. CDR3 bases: TGCGCCAGCAGCCAAGACCGAGGGGAGACCCAGTACTTC. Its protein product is CASSQDRGETQYF.

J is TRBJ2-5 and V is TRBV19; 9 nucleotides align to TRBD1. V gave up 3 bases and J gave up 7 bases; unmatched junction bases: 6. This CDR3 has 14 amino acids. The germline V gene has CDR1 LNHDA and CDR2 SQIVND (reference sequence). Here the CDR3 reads CASSMGGQGRTQYF. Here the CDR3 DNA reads TGTGCCAGTAGTATGGGTGGACAGGGGAGGACCCAGTACTTC.

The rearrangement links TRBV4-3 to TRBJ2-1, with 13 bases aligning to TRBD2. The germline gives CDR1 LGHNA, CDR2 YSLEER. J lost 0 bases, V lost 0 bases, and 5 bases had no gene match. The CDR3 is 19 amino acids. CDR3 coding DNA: TGCGCCAGCAGCCAAGATGGACTAGCGGGGGCCAACTCCTACAATGAGCAGTTCTTC. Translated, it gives CASSQDGLAGANSYNEQFF.

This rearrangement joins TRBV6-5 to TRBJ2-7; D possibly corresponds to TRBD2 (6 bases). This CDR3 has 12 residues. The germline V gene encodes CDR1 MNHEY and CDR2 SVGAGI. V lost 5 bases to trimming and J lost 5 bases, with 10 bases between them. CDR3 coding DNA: TGTGCCAGCAGTCCGGAGGGGAACGAGCAGTACTTC. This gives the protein CASSPEGNEQYF.

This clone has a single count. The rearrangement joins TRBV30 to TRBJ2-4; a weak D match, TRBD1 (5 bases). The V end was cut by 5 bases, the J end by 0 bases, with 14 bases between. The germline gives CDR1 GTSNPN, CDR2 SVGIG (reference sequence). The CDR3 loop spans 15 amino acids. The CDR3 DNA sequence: TGTGCCTGGTATAAAGGGGAACTAGCCAAAAACATTCAGTACTTC. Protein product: CAWYKGELAKNIQYF.

This chain's CDR3 is CASRISGGDSYEQYF. DNA of the CDR3: TGTGCCAGCAGGATCAGCGGGGGGGACTCCTACGAGCAGTACTTC. This chain links TRBV7-2 with TRBJ2-7; 10 bases line up with TRBD2. The V segment lost 6 bases and the J segment 0 bases; nucleotides outside the gene matches: 5. CDR1 is SGHTA and CDR2 is FQGNSA in the germline V gene. This CDR3 is 15 amino acids long.

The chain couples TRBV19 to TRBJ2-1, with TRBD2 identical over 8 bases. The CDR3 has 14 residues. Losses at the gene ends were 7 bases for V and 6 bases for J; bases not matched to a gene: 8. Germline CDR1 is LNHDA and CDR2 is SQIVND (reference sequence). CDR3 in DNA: TGTGCCAGTAACGAAAGGCGGGGGGCCAATGAGCAGTTCTTC. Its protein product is CASNERRGANEQFF.

CDR3 nucleotides: TGTGCCAGCAGCTTACAGGGGGCTGAGCACGAGCAGTACTTC. This sequence encodes CASSLQGAEHEQYF. J is TRBJ2-7 and V is TRBV5-4; TRBD1 matches 9 bases. The junction had 5 bases not matched to a gene; V was cut back by 2 bases and J by 5 bases. Germline values: CDR1 SGHNT, CDR2 YYREEE (reference sequence). The CDR3 consists of 14 residues.